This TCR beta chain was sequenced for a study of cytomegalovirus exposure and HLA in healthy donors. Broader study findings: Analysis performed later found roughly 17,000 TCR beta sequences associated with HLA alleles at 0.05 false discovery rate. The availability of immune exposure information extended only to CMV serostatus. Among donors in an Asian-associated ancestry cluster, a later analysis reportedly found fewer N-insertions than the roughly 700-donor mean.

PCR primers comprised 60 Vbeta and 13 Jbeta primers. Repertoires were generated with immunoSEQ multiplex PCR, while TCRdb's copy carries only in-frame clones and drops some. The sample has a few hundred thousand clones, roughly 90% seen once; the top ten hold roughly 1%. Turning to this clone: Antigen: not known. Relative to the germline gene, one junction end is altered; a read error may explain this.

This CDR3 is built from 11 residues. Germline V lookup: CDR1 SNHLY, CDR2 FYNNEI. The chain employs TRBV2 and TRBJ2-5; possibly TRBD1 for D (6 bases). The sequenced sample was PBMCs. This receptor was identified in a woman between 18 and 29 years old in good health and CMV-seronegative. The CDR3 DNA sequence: TGTGCCGGCAGTGAAGGGGACAAGGGGTACTTC. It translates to CAGSEGDKGYF.